This entry concerns a single T cell receptor beta chain. This entry is derived from a study of STAT5B mutations in CD4+ large granular lymphocyte leukemia. TCRdb keeps only in-frame clones here, not all; method: immunoSEQ multiplex PCR. The sample carries 30,000 to 40,000 clones, almost 85% recorded once. The TCR was taken from a human donor in good health. Source material: CD4+ T cells from blood buffy coats.

CDR3 sequence: CAWSPGGSNQPQHF. The DNA of the CDR3 is TGTGCCTGGAGTCCGGGGGGTAGCAATCAGCCCCAGCATTTT. The chain is built from TRBV30 and TRBJ1-5; TRBD1 might be the D (5 bases). Germline V gives CDR1 GTSNPN, CDR2 SVGIG (reference sequence). The germline V and J ends were trimmed by 2 bases and 0 bases, with 8 bases remaining between them. The CDR3 runs 14 residues.